These 7 T cell receptor beta chains were all obtained from the same sample, sequenced in a study of a mutant IDH1 vaccine in newly diagnosed glioma. The sample's time point: week 35, safety follow-up. It was 300 ug of mutant IDH1 20-mer peptide that made up each vaccine dose, given with topical imiquimod. The table came from immunoSEQ multiplex PCR; TCRdb's copy has only in-frame clones and leaves some out. The sample has 43,000 or so clones, 85% to 95% seen once. These TCRs' antigens remain unknown. This specimen consisted of PBMCs, obtained from a glioma patient whose treatment included an IDH1 peptide vaccine. The receptors shown here come from a man aged 50 or older with glioma.

The V and J genes are TRBV30 and TRBJ2-5; 9 bases align to TRBD1. With V trimmed by 2 bases and J by 4 bases, 11 bases remained unmatched. CDR1 and CDR2 from the germline V gene are GTSNPN and SVGIG (reference sequence). This CDR3 spans 16 amino acids. The CDR3 here is CAWSPIPGTGRETQYF. CDR3 coding DNA: TGTGCCTGGAGTCCGATCCCCGGGACAGGGAGAGAGACCCAGTACTTC.

V and J are TRBV7-2 and TRBJ1-1; a possible D gene is TRBD1 (6 bases). CDR3 length: 14 amino acids. From germline, CDR1 is SGHTA and CDR2 FQGNSA. V lost 5 bases, J lost 1 base, and 11 bases lay in between. The CDR3 region is CASSPLQGNTEAFF. DNA for the CDR3: TGTGCCAGCAGCCCCTTACAGGGGAACACTGAAGCTTTCTTT.

This clone appeared a single time. V usage is TRBV5-6 and J usage is TRBJ2-5; 8 nucleotides match TRBD2. Germline V gene sequence: CDR1 SGHDT, CDR2 YYEEEE. V was clipped by 2 bases and J by 3 bases; unmatched bases: 6. This CDR3 is built from 15 residues. The CDR3 sequence is CASSFSLSGEETQYF. CDR3 nucleotide sequence: TGTGCCAGCAGCTTTTCCCTTAGCGGGGAAGAGACCCAGTACTTC.

This clone was seen once. The V and J genes are TRBV6-6 and TRBJ1-5; TRBD1 matches at 8 bases. Per germline, CDR1 MNHNY and CDR2 SVGAGI (reference sequence). V trimming: 8 bases; J trimming: 4 bases; junction bases outside the gene matches: 13. The CDR3 is made up of 16 amino acids. DNA of the CDR3: TGTGCCAGCGTTTCCTTAGGGACAGGAGGAAATCAGCCCCAGCATTTT. Its translation is CASVSLGTGGNQPQHF.

On this clone: Sequence at one end of the junction differs from germline and may be a read error. The chain is built from TRBV9 and TRBJ2-6; no reliable D call. This CDR3 has 17 residues. From germline, CDR1 is SGDLS and CDR2 YYNGEE. CDR3 sequence: CASVVWYSTKSGQRPDF. CDR3 sequence (DNA): TGTGCCAGCGTAGTCTGGTACTCAACAAAGTCGGGCCAACGTCCTGATTTC.

The J gene is TRBJ1-5, the V gene TRBV7-9; TRBD1 is a possible D gene (5 bases). V gave up 1 base and J gave up 7 bases, with 8 bases separating them. Germline V CDR1 and CDR2: SEHNR, FQNEAQ (reference sequence). CDR3 size: 13 residues. The CDR3 bases are TGTGCCAGCAGCTTAGGGGGGGAGCAGCCCCAGCATTTT. Its protein product is CASSLGGEQPQHF.

The chain recombines TRBV7-9 with TRBJ1-6, with a weak D call TRBD1 (5 bases). Trimming left V 5 bases short and J 9 bases short, with 17 bases between. This CDR3 region has 15 residues. Germline CDR1 and CDR2: SEHNR and FQNEAQ (reference sequence). The CDR3 here is CASSAKVRGASPLHF. The DNA of the CDR3 is TGTGCCAGCAGCGCAAAAGTGCGGGGCGCTTCACCCCTCCACTTT.